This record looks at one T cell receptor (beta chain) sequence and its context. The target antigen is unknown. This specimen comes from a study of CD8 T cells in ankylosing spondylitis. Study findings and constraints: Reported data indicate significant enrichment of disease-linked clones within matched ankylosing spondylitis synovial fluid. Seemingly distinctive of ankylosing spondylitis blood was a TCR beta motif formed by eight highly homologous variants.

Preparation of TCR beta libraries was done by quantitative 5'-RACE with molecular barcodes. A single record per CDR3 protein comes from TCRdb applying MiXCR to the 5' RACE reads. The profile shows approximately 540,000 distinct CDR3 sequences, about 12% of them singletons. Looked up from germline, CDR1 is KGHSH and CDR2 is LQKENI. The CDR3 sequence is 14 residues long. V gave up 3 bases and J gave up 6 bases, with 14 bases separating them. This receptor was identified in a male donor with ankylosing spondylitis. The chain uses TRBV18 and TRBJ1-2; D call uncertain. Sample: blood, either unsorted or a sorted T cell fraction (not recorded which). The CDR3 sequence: CASSPTTAVDGYTF. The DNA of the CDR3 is TGTGCCAGCTCACCGACAACGGCCGTGGATGGCTACACCTTC. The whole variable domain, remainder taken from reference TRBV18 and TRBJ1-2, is NAGVMQNPRHLVRRRGQEARLRCSPMKGHSHVYWYRQLPEEGLKFMVYLQKENIIDESGMPKERFSAEFPKEGPSILRIQQVVRGDSAAYFCASSPTTAVDGYTFGSGTRLTVV.